These 21 T cell receptor beta chains were sequenced from one sample in a study of Tregs in tolerant kidney transplant recipients. Repertoires were generated with immunoSEQ multiplex PCR, while TCRdb's copy carries only in-frame clones and drops some. The sample has about 30,000 clones. Here the sequenced sample was CD8+ T cells from blood, taken before the transplant. Receptors were obtained from a human donor who received a combined kidney and bone marrow transplant.

Concerning this clone itself: From the germline J gene comes the end of the CDR3, since the read stops 3 residues before it. This chain links TRBV18 with TRBJ2-5; TRBD2 matches at 11 bases. This CDR3 has 17 residues. CDR1 is KGHSH and CDR2 is LQKENI in the germline V gene. The trim removed 3 bases at V and 2 bases at J, leaving 8 bases unmatched. The CDR3 region is CASSPQTSGSAQETQYF. The covered CDR3 bases are TGTGCCAGCTCACCGCAAACTAGCGGGAGCGCTCAAGAGACC.

Regarding this clone: The read comes to an end 3 residues before the CDR3 does, leaving the germline J gene to fill in the end. The chain recombines TRBV20-1 with TRBJ2-7; D may be TRBD2 (5 bases). The CDR3 contains 15 residues. Deletions cut 1 base from V and 2 bases from J, with 15 bases between. In germline, CDR1 is DFQATT, CDR2 SNEGSKA (reference sequence). Incomplete CDR3 DNA: TGCAGTGCTAGAGCCGGCCGCGGAGGTACCTACGAG. It translates to CSARAGRGGTYE. The whole CDR3 region reads CSARAGRGGTYEQYF.

Details on this clone: The CDR3 end lies 3 residues beyond the end of the read and is filled in from the germline J gene. The gene calls are TRBV18 and TRBJ2-5; D unclear. Germline loops: CDR1 KGHSH, CDR2 LQKENI. The CDR3 totals 14 residues. V dropped 2 bases and J dropped 5 bases, with 12 bases sitting between them. The sequenced CDR3 bases are TGTGCCAGCTCACCAAGGCAGGCTTGGGAGACC. This gives the protein CASSPRQAWET. The CDR3, in full, reads CASSPRQAWETQYF.

Turning to this clone: The read comes to an end 3 residues before the CDR3 does, leaving the germline J gene to fill in the end. The rearrangement joins TRBV6-1 to TRBJ2-1; D possibly corresponds to TRBD1 (5 bases). Germline V CDR1 and CDR2: MNHNS, SASEGT. This CDR3 comprises 14 residues. With 1 base removed from V and 4 bases from J, the gap between germline ends came to 8 bases. CDR3 DNA (partial): TGTGCCAGCAGTGAAGGGGGCGCGTACAATGAG. The encoded protein is CASSEGGAYNE. The full CDR3 sequence reads CASSEGGAYNEQFF.

Incomplete CDR3 DNA: TGTGCCAGCAGTGTGTCCCCCCACAGGTCTGGAAACACC. The encoded protein is CASSVSPHRSGNT. The whole CDR3 reads CASSVSPHRSGNTIYF. The chain joins TRBV2 to TRBJ1-3; D perhaps matches TRBD1 (5 bases). The read terminates 3 residues ahead of where the CDR3 ends, so the germline J gene completes it. CDR1 SNHLY and CDR2 FYNNEI come from the germline V gene. Trimming took off 4 bases at V and 1 base at J, with 14 bases between the two ends. The CDR3 extends over 16 amino acids.

On this clone itself: The CDR3 end falls 3 residues outside the read, so it is completed with the germline J gene. This chain links TRBV13 with TRBJ1-2; 8 bases line up with TRBD1. The CDR3 length is 13 residues. Germline V gene sequence: CDR1 PRHDT, CDR2 FYEKMQ (reference sequence). Germline trimming cut 1 base from V and 7 bases from J; bases unmatched to any gene: 2. The CDR3 here is CASSLDRGFGYTF. CDR3 DNA, as far as it was read: TGTGCCAGCAGCTTAGACAGGGGGTTTGGC.

In the case of this clone: The read is 3 residues too short to cover the CDR3 end, so that end is filled in from the germline J gene. The rearrangement joins TRBV20-1 to TRBJ2-7; D remains unclear. Germline CDR1 is DFQATT and CDR2 is SNEGSKA (reference sequence). There are 16 residues in the CDR3. The V and J ends lost 1 base and 4 bases respectively, with 20 bases between them. The part of the CDR3 DNA that was read is TGCAGTGCTAGAGGGGTTGGGCACCCTGATCCTTACGAG. Amino acid sequence: CSARGVGHPDPYE. The CDR3 reads in full as CSARGVGHPDPYEQYF.

Worth noting for this clone: The CDR3 end is not reached by the read, which stops 3 residues before it; the germline J gene fills it in. This chain links TRBV19 with TRBJ2-1; 7 bases are shared with TRBD1. CDR1 is LNHDA, CDR2 SQIVND, per germline (reference sequence). Losses at the gene ends were 2 bases for V and 4 bases for J; bases not matched to a gene: 11. The CDR3 length is 17 residues. CDR3 DNA (partial): TGTGCCAGTAGTATAACTCCCGACAGGGTTTCTTACAATGAG. It specifies CASSITPDRVSYNE. The whole CDR3 protein is CASSITPDRVSYNEQFF.

As concerns this clone: Coverage ceases 3 residues before the CDR3 finishes, and the germline J gene fills in the end. This chain joins TRBV20-1 and TRBJ2-1, with TRBD2 matching over 10 bases. CDR1 and CDR2 (germline): DFQATT, SNEGSKA (reference sequence). V lost 3 bases and J lost 4; bases outside the gene matches: 3. The CDR3 runs to 14 residues. The sequenced CDR3 bases are TGCAGTGCTAGGGCACTAGCGGGGTACAATGAG. Its translation is CSARALAGYNE. In full, the CDR3 reads CSARALAGYNEQFF.

The CDR3 bases that were read are TGTGCCAGCAGGCCCCCTACAGGGGAGGCCGGGGAG. Amino acid sequence: CASRPPTGEAGE. The complete CDR3 reads CASRPPTGEAGELFF. The chain links TRBV2 to TRBJ2-2, with TRBD1 as a possible D gene (7 bases). The CDR3 end lies 3 residues beyond the end of the read and is filled in from the germline J gene. The germline CDR1 and CDR2 sequences are SNHLY and FYNNEI. The CDR3 has 15 residues. V gave up 6 bases and J gave up 6 bases, with 17 bases separating them.

In the case of this clone: The read terminates 3 residues ahead of where the CDR3 ends, so the germline J gene completes it. This chain joins TRBV7-9 and TRBJ1-1; D call uncertain. Germline V gene sequence: CDR1 SEHNR, CDR2 FQNEAQ (reference sequence). The CDR3 covers 14 residues. CDR3: CASSLVLGPMEAFF. Partial CDR3 DNA: TGTGCCAGCAGCTTAGTGTTAGGGCCGATGGAA.

Concerning this clone: Read coverage stops 3 residues before the CDR3 terminus; the germline J gene supplies the remainder. J is TRBJ2-3 and V is TRBV6-4, with TRBD2 matching over 9 bases. CDR1 is MRHNA and CDR2 is SNTAGT in the germline V gene. The CDR3 spans 15 residues. Trimming cost V 2 bases and J 4 bases; bases outside gene matches: 4. CDR3 region: CASSDSSGSADTQYF. The sequenced part of the CDR3 DNA is TGTGCCAGCAGTGACAGTAGCGGGAGTGCAGATACG.

Note on this clone: The CDR3 end falls 3 residues outside the read, so it is completed with the germline J gene. The chain has TRBV7-9 and TRBJ1-4, with 8 nucleotides matching TRBD1. Germline V lookup: CDR1 SEHNR, CDR2 FQNEAQ (reference sequence). The CDR3 is 15 amino acids. V shed 4 bases, J shed 8 bases, and the junction held 9 bases outside the gene matches. CDR3 DNA (partial): TGTGCCAGCAGCTCCCTATTGGGACAGGACGAAAAA. Translated, it gives CASSSLLGQDEK. The whole CDR3 region reads CASSSLLGQDEKLFF. Combining the CDR3 with reference TRBV7-9 and TRBJ1-4 gives the whole variable domain DTGVSQNPRHKITKRGQNVTFRCDPISEHNRLYWYRQTLGQGPEFLTYFQNEAQLEKSRLLSDRFSAERPKGSFSTLEIQRTEQGDSAMYLCASSSLLGQDEKLFFGSGTQLSVL.

Remarks on this clone: The read ends 3 residues before the CDR3 terminus; that terminus is restored from the germline J gene. This chain connects TRBV23-1 to TRBJ2-7, with TRBD2 matching over 7 bases. TRBV23-1 is treated as an ORF (open reading frame) with a function not yet certain. V was pared by 0 bases and J by 1 base, with 12 bases of the junction left unmatched. There are 18 residues in the CDR3. CDR3 sequence reads: CASSQSNGKLAESYEQYF. The CDR3 bases that were read are TGCGCCAGCAGTCAATCGAATGGTAAGCTAGCGGAGTCCTACGAG.

Regarding this clone: The read finishes 3 residues shy of the CDR3 end, and the germline J gene is used to complete it. J is TRBJ2-5 and V is TRBV5-6; D is possibly TRBD2 (6 bases). CDR1 is SGHDT, CDR2 YYEEEE, per germline. The CDR3 is 14 residues long. Trimming shortened V by 1 base and J by 6 bases, and 13 bases separated the two germline ends. The sequenced CDR3 bases are TGTGCCAGCAGCTTGTCGGCAGGGAGGAAGACC. This sequence encodes CASSLSAGRKT. The CDR3 as a whole reads CASSLSAGRKTQYF.

Comment on this clone: The read finishes 3 residues shy of the CDR3 end, and the germline J gene is used to complete it. The chain is built from TRBV7-9 and TRBJ2-2; a weak D match, TRBD2 (5 bases). V was shortened by 1 base and J by 3 bases, with 6 bases between the two germline ends. The CDR3 is made up of 14 amino acids. Germline CDR1 and CDR2: SEHNR and FQNEAQ (reference sequence). CDR3 sequence: CASSLVGDTGELFF. The sequenced CDR3 bases are TGTGCCAGCAGCTTAGTCGGGGACACCGGGGAG.

Incomplete CDR3 DNA: TGTGCCAGCAGCTCTCGACTAGCGGGAGGACCTGAAATATGGGACACCGGGGAG. Its protein is CASSSRLAGGPEIWDTGE. The CDR3 in full is CASSSRLAGGPEIWDTGELFF. This chain links TRBV7-1 with TRBJ2-2, with TRBD2 matching over 13 bases. The read terminates 3 residues before the CDR3 end, so the remaining end is supplied by the germline J gene. TRBV7-1 is noted as an ORF with a role that remains uncertain. Trimming removed 3 bases from V and 3 bases from J; junction bases left unmatched: 16. This CDR3 is 21 amino acids long.

Remarks on this clone: The sequence runs out 3 residues before the end of the CDR3; the remainder is reconstructed from the germline J gene. The chain links TRBV10-2 to TRBJ2-3; D possibly corresponds to TRBD1 (5 bases). Germline V gene lookup returns CDR1 WSHSY and CDR2 SAAADI. The CDR3 runs 16 residues. V lost 0 bases and J 4 bases, leaving 14 bases between the germline ends. Here the CDR3 reads CASSESGQGGPDTQYF. The sequenced CDR3 bases are TGCGCCAGCAGTGAGTCTGGGCAGGGCGGCCCAGATACG.

Worth noting for this clone: The read terminates 3 residues ahead of where the CDR3 ends, so the germline J gene completes it. This chain uses TRBV11-2 with TRBJ2-7; D is unresolved. Trimming removed 3 bases at V and 6 bases at J, with 12 bases between. Germline-derived CDR1 and CDR2 are SGHAT and FQNNGV. The CDR3 is 13 residues long. The CDR3 loop reads CASSLNTAVEQYF. Partial CDR3 DNA: TGTGCCAGCAGCTTGAATACCGCGGTCGAG.

Concerning this clone itself: The CDR3 goes on 3 residues after the read ends, and that part is filled in from the germline J gene. The chain couples TRBV19 to TRBJ2-2; D might be TRBD2 (5 bases). The V end lost 10 bases, the J end lost 6 bases, and 12 bases lay between the germline ends. The CDR3 is 12 residues long. Germline V gene lookup returns CDR1 LNHDA and CDR2 SQIVND (reference sequence). The chain's CDR3 is CATATRPGELFF. The covered CDR3 bases are TGTGCCACCGCAACTAGGCCCGGGGAG.

As regards this clone: The read falls 3 residues short of the CDR3 end, and the missing part is taken from the germline J gene. This chain uses TRBV7-9 with TRBJ2-7; TRBD2 aligns across 8 bases. The ends lost 5 bases at V and 5 bases at J; junction bases unmatched: 8. Germline CDR1 SEHNR, CDR2 FQNEAQ (reference sequence). The CDR3 sequence is 14 residues long. CDR3 DNA (partial): TGTGCCAGCAGCCCCACGGGACTAGTGAACGAG. Amino acids: CASSPTGLVNE. The entire CDR3 sequence reads CASSPTGLVNEQYF.